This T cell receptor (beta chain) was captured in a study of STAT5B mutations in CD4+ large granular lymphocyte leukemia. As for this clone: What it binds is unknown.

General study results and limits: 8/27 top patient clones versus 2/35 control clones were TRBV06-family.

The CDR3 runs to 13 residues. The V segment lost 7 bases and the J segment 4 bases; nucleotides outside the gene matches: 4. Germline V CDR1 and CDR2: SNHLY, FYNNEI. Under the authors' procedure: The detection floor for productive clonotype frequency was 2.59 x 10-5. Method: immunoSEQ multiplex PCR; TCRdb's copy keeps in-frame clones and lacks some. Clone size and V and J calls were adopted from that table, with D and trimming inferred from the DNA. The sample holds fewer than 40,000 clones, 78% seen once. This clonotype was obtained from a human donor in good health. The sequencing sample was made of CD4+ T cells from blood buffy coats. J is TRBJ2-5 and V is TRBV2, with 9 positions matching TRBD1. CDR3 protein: CASTRQGGETQYF. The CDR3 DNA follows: TGTGCCAGCACCCGACAGGGGGGAGAGACCCAGTACTTC. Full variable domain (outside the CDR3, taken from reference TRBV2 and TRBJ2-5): EPEVTQTPSHQVTQMGQEVILRCVPISNHLYFYWYRQILGQKVEFLVSFYNNEISEKSEIFDDQFSVERPDGSNFTLKIRSTKLEDSAMYFCASTRQGGETQYFGPGTRLLVL.